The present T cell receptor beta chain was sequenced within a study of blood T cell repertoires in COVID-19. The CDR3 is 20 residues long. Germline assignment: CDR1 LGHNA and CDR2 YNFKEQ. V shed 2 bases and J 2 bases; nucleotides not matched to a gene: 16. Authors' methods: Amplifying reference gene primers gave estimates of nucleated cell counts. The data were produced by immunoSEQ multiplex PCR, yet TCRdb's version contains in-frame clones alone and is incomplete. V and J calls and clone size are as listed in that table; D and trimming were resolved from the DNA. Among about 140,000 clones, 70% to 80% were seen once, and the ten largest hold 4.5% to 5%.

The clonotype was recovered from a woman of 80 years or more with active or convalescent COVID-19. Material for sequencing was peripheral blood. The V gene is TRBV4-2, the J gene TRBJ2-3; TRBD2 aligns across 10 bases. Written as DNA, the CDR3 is TGTGCCAGCAGCCAACGCTCCGGCGGGGTAGCGGGGGGAGACACAGATACGCAGTATTTT. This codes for CASSQRSGGVAGGDTDTQYF.